The present T cell receptor beta chain was sequenced within a study of shared clonotypes between healthy human individuals (TCRdb year 2020). Concerning the study at large: Three men and a couple of women, aged 18 to 49 years, made up the cohort. For each donor, CD4 naive and CD4 memory were each given three plates, CD8 naive was given two plates, and CD8 memory was given one plate. Blood TCR repertoires of about five healthy adults were deeply sequenced to estimate repertoire size and the extent of clonotype sharing between individuals. Different laboratories and diverse techniques were used to prepare libraries and sequence TCR repertoires, to increase sequencing depth and limit assay-specific biases. Each donor's leukapheresis produced roughly between roughly 0.85 and 9.5 billion PBMCs.

Using the deep immunoSEQ assay, multiplex PCR amplified TCR CDR3 regions from genomic DNA. Extracted genomic DNA from each cell subset was spread evenly across all wells of several immunoSEQ 96-well plates, with each plate serving as a replicate. Each replicate PCR for sorted subsets received about 180 ng genomic DNA, equal to roughly 30,000 T cell genomes. Purified libraries were quantified with a Qubit 3.0 fluorometer, sized on a Bioanalyzer 2100, and re-quantified with the KAPA Library Quantification kit. Every immunoSEQ 96-well plate was sequenced on a dedicated single-read 150-cycle Illumina NextSeq 550 flow cell. The published analysis was carried out like this. Because the immunoSEQ output held only junctional sequences and lacked quality scores, the filtering could not match the filtering applied to full-length reads. To assign V/J genes and CDR3, sequences were annotated using PyIR, a Python wrapper for IgBLAST v1.9, with IMGT germline references. Any read was removed if the V/J assignment was weak (E-value above 1e-6), the CDR3 was missing, or the read contained stop codons, out-of-frame junctions, or ambiguous translated residues. A V3J clonotype was defined by an identical inferred V gene, J gene, and CDR3 amino acid sequence. The percentage overlap between two repertoires was calculated by dividing the number of shared unique clonotypes by the size of the smaller repertoire. RTK rarefaction, the Chao1 estimator, and Recon v2.1 estimates of unobserved clonotypes were used to assess repertoire richness. OLGA was used to compute generation probabilities for all TCRbeta clonotypes that the gDNA method yielded from a few donors. In TCRdb, the immuneACCESS table is reduced to in-frame sequences with V and J assigned. These tables do not hold every clone; where another copy was compared, an unresolved V gene accounts for under half, and the others remain unexplained. That table gives V, J and clone size, and the DNA gave D and trimming. Within this sample are fewer than 1.6 million clones, with approximately 98.5% of them counted one time only. About 0.34% of the sample is in the top ten clones.

The research as a whole found: Compared with non-shared clonotypes, clonotypes shared by all four sorted-subset donors had higher generation probabilities. When a handful of donors were compared, the shared fraction of clonotypes was around 4.6% for naive CD4, over 3% for naive CD8, roughly 2.5% for memory CD4, and 0.4% for memory CD8. Rarefaction of sorted-subset datasets indicated incomplete sequencing despite the large sequencing depth. Naive subsets generally had larger estimated clonotype richness than memory subsets did. Only blood was sampled, and tissue TCR repertoires likely differ from those in blood. Pairwise subsampling led to the expectation that sequencing depth would affect the degree of clonotype sharing among donors. The small number of donors limited the genetic and exposure-history diversity represented.

In regard to this clone: Its antigen remains unidentified. Base-call qualities are not available, and no considerably larger clone is one nucleotide away.

Healthy HIV-negative adults with no recently reported acute infections or vaccinations were included as donors. Every donor was a Caucasian adult living in Nashville, Tennessee, USA. CD4+ T cells were enriched by magnetic negative selection; naive cells were then positively selected on CD45RA, and the negative fraction formed the memory subset. Blood was collected by leukapheresis, and PBMCs were isolated by Ficoll-Histopaque density gradient centrifugation and then cryopreserved in liquid nitrogen vapor phase. Analytical flow cytometry was used to check the purity and quantity of each magnetically sorted T cell population. Genomic DNA was isolated from each sorted fraction and quantified by UV absorbance on a Nanodrop 2000c. This sequence originates from a young man in good health. The sequencing sample was made of naive CD4+ T cells sorted from blood. The cell subset or site label, read with the paper, signifies: CD45RA+ positively selected.

The CDR3 protein: CAWRRCNQPQHF. The DNA sequence is as follows: TGTGCCTGGAGGCGGTGCAATCAGCCCCAGCATTTT. Recombination connected TRBV30 to TRBJ1-5; confidence is insufficient to name the D gene. The CDR1 and CDR2 encoded by the germline V gene (reference sequence) are GTSNPN and SVGIG. A distance of 5 bases separates the germline ends of V and J, which lose 3 bases and 2 bases respectively. Counted from cysteine to phenylalanine, this CDR3 has 12 amino acids. Only the CDR3 portion is preserved as DNA: 36 bases, with reading frame beginning at the first base.